This T cell receptor (beta chain) originates from a study of blood T cell repertoires in COVID-19. The wider study: Acute and convalescent COVID-19 samples came from the United States, Italy and Spain.

The ends were cut back, 4 bases at V and 1 base at J, with 7 bases in the middle. Germline values: CDR1 SQVTM, CDR2 ANQGSEA. This CDR3 spans 12 amino acids. Under the authors' procedure: Amplified reference gene primers provided the basis for estimating nucleated cell counts. Produced via immunoSEQ multiplex PCR; TCRdb's table is partial and in-frame only. The V and J calls and clone size were taken over from that table, and D and trimming were inferred from the DNA. In the table there are 40,000 or so clones, about 70% of which are singletons. This receptor was identified in a man aged 80 or over with acute or convalescent COVID-19. The genes are TRBV29-1 and TRBJ2-5; D is ambiguous. Sequencing was carried out using peripheral blood. CDR3 DNA sequence: TGCAGCGTTGTTTGGGCCCAAGAGACCCAGTACTTC. Residues: CSVVWAQETQYF.